Below, 32 T cell receptor beta chains from the same sample are listed, as sequenced in a study of T-cell memory formation after mild COVID-19. TCRdb called the 5' RACE reads again in MiXCR, with one record for every CDR3 protein. The sample yields about 430,000 distinct CDR3 sequences, roughly a quarter seen once. What was sequenced was PBMCs or a T cell subset sorted from them (not recorded which). Every receptor here comes from an adult woman who had mild COVID-19 (a few samples of this study predate the infection). Cell type and time point are not known.

This clonotype showed up just a few times. This chain joins TRBV27 and TRBJ2-5; possibly TRBD2 for D (6 bases). The CDR3 contains 14 residues. Germline lookup yields CDR1 MNHEY and CDR2 SMNVEV (reference sequence). V dropped 8 bases and J dropped 6 bases, with 19 bases sitting between them. The CDR3 protein is CASSTGSRQQTQYF. The CDR3 region has the DNA TGTGCCAGCTCCACCGGGAGCAGACAACAGACCCAGTACTTC.

This clonotype has a handful of counts. The V call is TRBV30, the J call TRBJ2-7; the match to TRBD1 covers 9 bases. In germline, CDR1 is GTSNPN, CDR2 SVGIG (reference sequence). Germline trimming cut 7 bases from V and 4 bases from J; bases unmatched to any gene: 5. The CDR3 loop spans 12 amino acids. CDR3 region: CASTDRGYEQYF. The CDR3 nucleotides are TGTGCCTCCACGGACAGGGGTTACGAGCAGTACTTC.

This clonotype was seen a single time. The rearrangement joins TRBV7-9 to TRBJ2-7; perhaps D is TRBD1 or TRBD2 (6 bases each). Looked up from germline, CDR1 is SEHNR and CDR2 is FQNEAQ (reference sequence). Trimming removed 5 bases from V and 5 bases from J, with 19 bases in between. The CDR3 covers 15 residues. CDR3 sequence reads: CASSRVRGARHEQYF. In nucleotides, the CDR3 is TGTGCCAGCAGCCGGGTTAGGGGGGCGCGACACGAGCAGTACTTC.

The CDR3 coding sequence is TGTGCCAGCAGCGTAGATGGTAGGACAGGGTTTCAAGAGACCCAGTACTTC. It codes for CASSVDGRTGFQETQYF. The chain has TRBV9 and TRBJ2-5; 8 nucleotides agree with TRBD1. The CDR3 runs to 17 residues. From germline, CDR1 is SGDLS and CDR2 YYNGEE. J lost 2 bases, V lost 0 bases, and 9 bases had no gene match.

The CDR3 sequence: CASSLRLGVEQYF. CDR3 bases: TGTGCCAGCAGTTTAAGGCTAGGGGTCGAGCAGTACTTC. The chain links TRBV12-3 or TRBV12-4 to TRBJ2-7, with a weak D call TRBD1 (5 bases). The CDR3 has 13 amino acids. V was trimmed by 2 bases and J by 6 bases, leaving 11 bases between them.

The rearrangement links TRBV7-9 to TRBJ2-7; the D call may be TRBD1 or TRBD2 (6 bases each). CDR1 SEHNR and CDR2 FQNEAQ come from the germline V gene (reference sequence). V lost 4 bases, J lost 7 bases, and 17 bases lay in between. This CDR3 is 14 amino acids long. The CDR3 loop reads CASSSGTGAWEQYF. CDR3 DNA sequence: TGTGCCAGCAGCTCCGGGACGGGGGCTTGGGAGCAGTACTTC.

The chain uses TRBV15 and TRBJ2-5; D might be TRBD1 (6 bases). Germline CDR1 is LNHNV and CDR2 is YYDKDF (reference sequence). The V end lost 5 bases, the J end lost 2 bases, and 18 bases lay between the germline ends. This CDR3 is built from 16 residues. The CDR3 nucleotides are TGTGCCACCAGCGCGGTCCCGACAGGCGCTCAAGAGACCCAGTACTTC. Its translation: CATSAVPTGAQETQYF. Supplemented by reference TRBV15 and TRBJ2-5, the full variable domain reads DAMVIQNPRYQVTQFGKPVTLSCSQTLNHNVMYWYQQKSSQAPKLLFHYYDKDFNNEADTPDNFQSRRPNTSFCFLDIRSPGLGDTAMYLCATSAVPTGAQETQYFGPGTRLLVL.

This chain uses TRBV19 with TRBJ2-7; the D is unclear. Trimming left V 4 bases short and J 2 bases short, with 12 bases between. There are 14 residues in the CDR3. CDR1 is LNHDA, CDR2 SQIVND, per germline (reference sequence). CDR3 sequence: CASSTVVSAYEQYF. The DNA for the CDR3 is TGTGCCAGTAGTACGGTAGTCAGTGCCTACGAGCAGTACTTC.

The V call is TRBV29-1, the J call TRBJ2-7; TRBD1 aligns across 7 bases. The germline gives CDR1 SQVTM, CDR2 ANQGSEA. The CDR3 contains 13 residues. Trimming removed 1 base from V and 2 bases from J; junction bases left unmatched: 2. Written as DNA, the CDR3 is TGCAGCGTTGAAGGACAGGGCCCCTACGAGCAGTACTTC. This encodes CSVEGQGPYEQYF.

The J gene is TRBJ2-3, the V gene TRBV7-9; D is perhaps TRBD1 (6 bases). Germline CDR1 reads SEHNR; CDR2 reads FQNEAQ (reference sequence). The CDR3 consists of 16 residues. Trimming pared 2 bases from V and 2 bases from J, leaving 14 bases between. CDR3: CASSLYVGADTDTQYF. The CDR3 DNA follows: TGTGCCAGCAGCTTATACGTGGGGGCGGACACAGATACGCAGTATTTT. Variable domain in full (rest from reference TRBV7-9 and TRBJ2-3): DTGVSQNPRHKITKRGQNVTFRCDPISEHNRLYWYRQTLGQGPEFLTYFQNEAQLEKSRLLSDRFSAERPKGSFSTLEIQRTEQGDSAMYLCASSLYVGADTDTQYFGPGTRLTVL.

The chain is built from TRBV9 and TRBJ2-1, with TRBD2 matching 9 bases. The CDR3 is made up of 16 amino acids. Trimming cost V 3 bases and J 5 bases; bases outside gene matches: 9. In germline, CDR1 is SGDLS, CDR2 YYNGEE. DNA of the CDR3: TGTGCCAGCAGCGGGGAGCGGGGGGTCTACCACAATGAGCAGTTCTTC. Translation: CASSGERGVYHNEQFF.

The chain joins TRBV12-3 or TRBV12-4 to TRBJ1-1; a weak D match, TRBD1 (5 bases). CDR3 length: 16 amino acids. The V end lost 7 bases, the J end lost 0 bases, and 18 bases lay between the germline ends. The CDR3: CASTNGGWGMNTEAFF. The CDR3 DNA is TGTGCCAGCACCAACGGCGGGTGGGGGATGAACACTGAAGCTTTCTTT.

J is TRBJ1-6 and V is TRBV3-1; maybe TRBD1 (5 bases). CDR1 LGHDT and CDR2 YNNKEL come from the germline V gene (reference sequence). This CDR3 has 13 amino acids. V was clipped by 4 bases and J by 9 bases, with 10 bases between them. The CDR3 loop reads CASSPPGASPLHF. DNA of the CDR3: TGTGCCAGCAGCCCTCCTGGGGCTTCACCCCTCCACTTT. The whole variable domain, filled in from reference TRBV3-1 and TRBJ1-6, reads DTAVSQTPKYLVTQMGNDKSIKCEQNLGHDTMYWYKQDSKKFLKIMFSYNNKELIINETVPNRFSPKSPDKAHLNLHINSLELGDSAVYFCASSPPGASPLHFGNGTRLTVT.

This clonotype was seen only a few times. This rearrangement joins TRBV4-2 to TRBJ2-7; D remains unclear. Germline CDR1 is LGHNA and CDR2 is YNFKEQ. V was trimmed by 0 bases and J by 2 bases, leaving 11 bases between them. This CDR3 has 15 amino acids. The CDR3: CASSQDLGSTYEQYF. The DNA of the CDR3 is TGTGCCAGCAGCCAAGATCTGGGTTCGACCTACGAGCAGTACTTC.

The chain links TRBV3-1 to TRBJ2-1; no clear D gene. Germline V gene data show CDR1 as LGHDT and CDR2 as YNNKEL (reference sequence). The CDR3 has 12 amino acids. V dropped 4 bases and J dropped 9 bases, with 10 bases sitting between them. CDR3 in DNA: TGTGCCAGCAGCCGGACGCGCTTTGAGCAGTTCTTC. Translating it yields CASSRTRFEQFF.

The chain carries TRBV6-6 and TRBJ2-3, with D possibly matching TRBD2 (6 bases). CDR3 length: 15 amino acids. V gave up 2 bases and J gave up 6 bases, with 15 bases separating them. Germline-derived CDR1 and CDR2 are MNHNY and SVGAGI (reference sequence). The CDR3 region is CASSYERVVPDTQYF. The CDR3 DNA is TGTGCCAGCAGTTACGAGCGGGTAGTCCCCGATACGCAGTATTTT.

This clonotype showed up just a few times. This chain joins TRBV11-2 and TRBJ2-1; TRBD2 matches at 13 bases. The CDR3 is 15 amino acids. CDR1 is SGHAT and CDR2 is FQNNGV in the germline V gene. With V trimmed by 5 bases and J by 6 bases, 4 bases remained unmatched. In DNA, the CDR3 is TGTGCCAGCAGCGGCAGGACTAGCGGGAGCAATGAGCAGTTCTTC. As protein: CASSGRTSGSNEQFF.

This clonotype has only a few counts. The chain combines TRBV27 with TRBJ2-3; 11 nucleotides agree with TRBD1. CDR1 is MNHEY, CDR2 SMNVEV, per germline (reference sequence). Unmatched junction bases numbered 8, after V lost 7 bases and J lost 5 bases. The CDR3 spans 15 residues. CDR3 sequence (DNA): TGTGCCAGCAACCCCGGCGGGACAGGGGGAGATACGCAGTATTTT. Its translation is CASNPGGTGGDTQYF.

The chain carries TRBV27 and TRBJ2-1; 11 bases are a match to TRBD2. CDR1 is MNHEY, CDR2 SMNVEV, per germline (reference sequence). Germline trimming cut 5 bases from V and 6 bases from J; bases unmatched to any gene: 27. This CDR3 region has 22 residues. The CDR3 DNA reads as TGTGCCAGCAGTAAATATCCGACAGGGGTCTCCCTGACTAGCGGGGCCTTCAATGAGCAGTTCTTC. Protein: CASSKYPTGVSLTSGAFNEQFF.

V usage is TRBV5-1 and J usage is TRBJ2-5; D assignment may be TRBD1 or TRBD2 (5 bases each). V lost 4 bases to trimming and J lost 5 bases, with 21 bases between them. CDR3 size: 16 residues. The germline gives CDR1 SGHRS, CDR2 YFSETQ. Written as DNA, the CDR3 is TGCGCCAGCAGCCCTCCGGAGATGGCAGGGAGCGAGACCCAGTACTTC. It codes for CASSPPEMAGSETQYF. The full variable domain, completed using reference TRBV5-1 and TRBJ2-5, is KAGVTQTPRYLIKTRGQQVTLSCSPISGHRSVSWYQQTPGQGLQFLFEYFSETQRNKGNFPGRFSGRQFSNSRSEMNVSTLELGDSALYLCASSPPEMAGSETQYFGPGTRLLVL.

This clonotype was picked up a small number of times. V is TRBV7-2 and J is TRBJ2-1; D is unclear. V dropped 4 bases and J dropped 5 bases, with 12 bases sitting between them. The CDR3 has 14 amino acids. From germline, CDR1 is SGHTA and CDR2 FQGNSA. The CDR3, as DNA: TGTGCCAGCAGCTCTACCCTCCTCGACAATGAGCAGTTCTTC. Protein: CASSSTLLDNEQFF.

This clonotype was observed a handful of times. This chain connects TRBV6-2 or TRBV6-3 to TRBJ1-5, with D tentatively TRBD1 (5 bases). The V end was cut by 6 bases, the J end by 11 bases, with 29 bases between. Germline CDR1 MNHEY, CDR2 SVGEGT. The CDR3 totals 17 residues. The CDR3 here is CASSRDPAPVPKGSQHF. The CDR3 DNA is TGTGCCAGCAGCCGGGACCCAGCGCCTGTTCCAAAGGGGTCCCAGCATTTT.

The chain recombines TRBV18 with TRBJ2-2; D unclear. This CDR3 region has 14 residues. Trimming took off 6 bases at V and 0 bases at J, with 8 bases between the two ends. Germline CDR1 KGHSH, CDR2 LQKENI. CDR3 amino acids: CASSRATNTGELFF. The CDR3 coding sequence is TGTGCCAGCTCCCGGGCCACGAACACCGGGGAGCTGTTTTTT. The full variable domain, in which reference TRBV18 and TRBJ2-2 provide the parts outside the CDR3, is NAGVMQNPRHLVRRRGQEARLRCSPMKGHSHVYWYRQLPEEGLKFMVYLQKENIIDESGMPKERFSAEFPKEGPSILRIQQVVRGDSAAYFCASSRATNTGELFFGEGSRLTVL.

This clonotype was seen a handful of times. The rearrangement joins TRBV6-2 or TRBV6-3 to TRBJ2-5, with 10 positions matching TRBD2. The CDR3 has 16 residues. J lost 5 bases, V lost 6 bases, and 12 bases had no gene match. Germline V CDR1 and CDR2: MNHEY, SVGEGT. This CDR3 is CASSLRLAGGTETQYF. The CDR3 DNA reads TGTGCCAGCAGCTTAAGACTAGCGGGTGGGACGGAGACCCAGTACTTC.

This clonotype turned up a few times. The rearrangement uses TRBV5-1 and TRBJ2-1; TRBD1 aligns across 8 bases. Germline V CDR1 and CDR2: SGHRS, YFSETQ. There are 15 residues in the CDR3. Losses at the gene ends were 1 base for V and 3 bases for J; bases not matched to a gene: 3. CDR3 in DNA: TGCGCCAGCAGCTTGCCGGGACAGGTCTACAATGAGCAGTTCTTC. Protein product: CASSLPGQVYNEQFF.

This chain joins TRBV6-5 and TRBJ2-7; 7 bases align to TRBD1. CDR1 and CDR2 (germline): MNHEY, SVGAGI. V trimming: 7 bases; J trimming: 4 bases; junction bases outside the gene matches: 13. This CDR3 has 15 amino acids. CDR3 region: CASNRPGQNIYEQYF. The CDR3 coding sequence is TGTGCCAGCAACAGACCGGGACAGAACATATACGAGCAGTACTTC.

This clonotype was seen a few times. The chain has TRBV5-1 and TRBJ1-1; unclear D gene. CDR1 and CDR2 (germline): SGHRS, YFSETQ. This CDR3 spans 13 amino acids. V was pared by 0 bases and J by 6 bases, with 9 bases between. The CDR3 spells CASSLGAGSEAFF. Here the CDR3 DNA reads TGCGCCAGCAGCTTGGGGGCCGGGTCTGAAGCTTTCTTT. Drawing the rest from reference TRBV5-1 and TRBJ1-1, the complete variable domain is KAGVTQTPRYLIKTRGQQVTLSCSPISGHRSVSWYQQTPGQGLQFLFEYFSETQRNKGNFPGRFSGRQFSNSRSEMNVSTLELGDSALYLCASSLGAGSEAFFGQGTRLTVV.

This rearrangement joins TRBV7-8 to TRBJ2-3; TRBD2 matches at 8 bases. The CDR3 is 17 residues long. The V gene's germline CDR1 is SGHVS and CDR2 FQNEAQ. Unmatched junction bases numbered 14, after V lost 5 bases and J lost 4 bases. The CDR3 protein is CASSLLWIAGKADTQYF. The CDR3 bases are TGTGCCAGCAGCCTTCTTTGGATAGCGGGAAAAGCAGATACGCAGTATTTT.

This clonotype came up once. The rearrangement uses TRBV7-9 and TRBJ1-1; possibly TRBD1 for D (6 bases). Trimming took 4 bases from V and 0 from J, leaving 21 bases between them. Germline V gene data show CDR1 as SEHNR and CDR2 as FQNEAQ (reference sequence). The CDR3 loop spans 18 amino acids. This CDR3 reads CASSYPGGLYTLNTEAFF. The CDR3 DNA follows: TGTGCCAGCAGCTACCCCGGGGGGCTGTATACCTTGAACACTGAAGCTTTCTTT.

V usage is TRBV6-1 and J usage is TRBJ2-5; 10 positions match TRBD2. CDR1 and CDR2 from the germline V gene are MNHNS and SASEGT. V trimming: 6 bases; J trimming: 4 bases; junction bases outside the gene matches: 8. The CDR3 totals 15 residues. In DNA, the CDR3 is TGTGCCAGCAGCCTACCGGGACTAGCGCTAGAGACCCAGTACTTC. Its translation is CASSLPGLALETQYF.

V and J are TRBV27 and TRBJ2-5, with D possibly being TRBD2 (6 bases). CDR1 is MNHEY, CDR2 SMNVEV, per germline (reference sequence). This CDR3 spans 14 amino acids. The V end lost 3 bases, the J end lost 5 bases, and 13 bases lay between the germline ends. The CDR3 loop is CASSFYGGDETQYF. CDR3 bases: TGTGCCAGCAGTTTTTACGGGGGAGATGAGACCCAGTACTTC.

The rearrangement uses TRBV4-1 and TRBJ2-7, with 8 bases lining up with TRBD2. The CDR3 consists of 15 residues. V trimming: 1 base; J trimming: 5 bases; junction bases outside the gene matches: 7. Germline CDR1 and CDR2: MGHRA and YSYEKL. The CDR3 here is CASSQGGAGGHEQYF. CDR3 nucleotides: TGCGCCAGCAGCCAAGGAGGGGCGGGGGGACACGAGCAGTACTTC.